A selection of T cell receptor beta chains follows, all from one sample in a study of vaccination and CD4 T cells after COVID-19. Antigens of these TCRs are unknown. TCRdb recomputed calls from the PCR reads with MiXCR, one row per CDR3 protein. The table lists about 15,000 distinct CDR3 sequences, around half of them singletons. The sequenced material came from CD4+ T cells from blood, cultured in vitro. These receptor sequences come from a human donor who had recovered from COVID-19. Both conserved end residues are part of each CDR3. The D gene is left open where the match is weak.

CASWAGQETQYF	-	TRBJ2-5	TRBV27
CSADRGDQPQHF	TRBD1	TRBJ1-5	TRBV20-1
CASSLKWRLAGRTDTQYF	TRBD2	TRBJ2-3	TRBV7-9
CASRAEQGQIFMNTEAFF	-	TRBJ1-1	TRBV6-1
CATTGKFTDTQYF	-	TRBJ2-3	TRBV24-1
CASRPQGSETQYF	-	TRBJ2-5	TRBV5-4
CASSLSGTTDPDTQYF	TRBD2	TRBJ2-3	TRBV5-8
CASSPQGRNSNQPQHF	-	TRBJ1-5	TRBV5-1
CASTGVGAEAFF	-	TRBJ1-1	TRBV5-1
CASSPTTHSSGYNEQFF	-	TRBJ2-1	TRBV4-3
CASSIPPTDTQYF	-	TRBJ2-3	TRBV19
CASTSDRGGVYGYTF	TRBD1	TRBJ1-2	TRBV27
CASSISDYGYTF	-	TRBJ1-2	TRBV19
CASSPIRIGTSLGRPQHF	-	TRBJ1-5	TRBV27
CASTSSDSNYGYTF	-	TRBJ1-2	TRBV28
CASTEGGSAQHF	-	TRBJ1-5	TRBV2